This T cell receptor (beta chain) was recovered during a study of T cells in Graves' hyperthyroidism and ophthalmopathy. V was cut by 3 bases and J by 2 bases, with 8 bases left in between. The CDR3 is 12 amino acids. CDR1 and CDR2 (germline): DFQATT, SNEGSKA (reference sequence). At least ten counts were recorded for this clonotype. Its antigen is not known. Study-wide findings and caveats: Ophthalmopathy could be told apart from stable hyperthyroidism with a 13 V-J model. Blood also showed most of the thyroid clonotypes that were expanded above 0.001.

Disease duration under 2 months; hyperthyroidism patients were aged 18 to 65. Based on clinical symptoms, serum thyroxine and TRAb, thyroid ultrasound and orbital computed tomography, diagnoses were reached. Regions amplified from RNA transcripts were the TCR beta CDR3 regions. HTBI primers drove first-round RT-PCR of the TCR CDR3. TCRdb independently ran MiXCR on the multiplex PCR reads; one entry per CDR3 protein. This sample yields hundreds of thousands of distinct CDR3 sequences, of which 16% are seen a single time; approximately 3.8% belongs to the top ten. This TCR came from a woman in her twenties or thirties with Graves' hyperthyroidism. Sequencing used blood. This chain links TRBV20-1 with TRBJ2-7; D is uncertain. CDR3 residues: CSASDKAYEQYF. The CDR3 coding sequence is TGCAGTGCTAGTGACAAGGCCTACGAGCAGTACTTC.